The 4 T cell receptor beta chains listed next were all sequenced from one sample in a study of T cell responses to AZD1222 COVID-19 vaccine. TCRdb's table, derived via immunoSEQ multiplex PCR, lists solely in-frame clones and lacks some. The data contain about 98,000 clones, 70% to 90% of them singletons. The sample consisted of peripheral blood, taken on day 0 of AZD1222 vaccination. Receptors were obtained from an adult in good health.

V gene TRBV5-1 combines with J gene TRBJ2-2; 7 positions match TRBD1. The V gene end was trimmed by 4 bases and the J gene end by 2 bases; junction bases not matched to a gene: 5. The CDR3 spans 15 residues. Germline CDR1 is SGHRS and CDR2 is YFSETQ. The CDR3 spells CASSPGQLNTGELFF. In DNA, the CDR3 is TGCGCCAGCAGCCCGGGACAGTTAAACACCGGGGAGCTGTTTTTT.

V is TRBV10-3 and J is TRBJ1-5; D is unresolved. Germline V CDR1 and CDR2: ENHRY, SYGVKD. V was clipped by 3 bases and J by 4 bases, with 7 bases between them. CDR3 length: 13 amino acids. CDR3 loop: CAISDVRNQPQHF. The CDR3 coding sequence is TGTGCCATCAGTGATGTAAGGAATCAGCCCCAGCATTTT.

The chain combines TRBV6-2 or TRBV6-3 with TRBJ1-2; D might be TRBD1 (5 bases). The V end was cut by 6 bases, the J end by 1 base, with 15 bases between. Germline V gene lookup returns CDR1 MNHEY and CDR2 SVGEGT. CDR3 length: 15 residues. The CDR3 DNA follows: TGTGCCAGCAGCCGGAAGGACAAATTTAACTATGGCTACACCTTC. Protein: CASSRKDKFNYGYTF.

This sequence joins TRBV5-1 and TRBJ2-2; D ambiguous. Trimming left V 7 bases short and J 0 bases short, with 13 bases between. This CDR3 has 15 amino acids. Germline values: CDR1 SGHRS, CDR2 YFSETQ. CDR3 sequence reads: CASRPRAANTGELFF. DNA of the CDR3: TGCGCCAGCCGACCCCGGGCGGCGAACACCGGGGAGCTGTTTTTT.